This T cell receptor (beta chain) stems from a study of human T cells and chemical hapten exposure (dated by TCRdb to the early 2020s). Study-wide context: Libraries were combined into a pool for sequencing, and differences in TCR yield between samples came mainly from small differences in library volumes within the pool. The study tracked peripheral blood TCR repertoire changes in vivo during primary and secondary sensitization to the hapten diphenylcyclopropenone (DPC) in alopecia patients. From each blood RNA sample, both TCR alpha and TCR beta chains were sequenced. The paper as a whole reports these results and caveats: Repeated subsampling changed both the strength of the expansion versus patch-test correlation and the threshold at which the correlation became significant. DPC sensitization did not change how many TCRs were above 1 in 1000 frequency, and no evidence was found of alterations in global repertoire structure.

This clonotype was detected a few times. Its antigen is still unknown. Base qualities are missing; no much larger clone stands one base away. Its CDR3 holds 15 amino acids, cysteine through phenylalanine. The kept DNA is CDR3 alone, 45 bases in frame from the first base. For CDR1 and CDR2, the germline V gene (reference sequence) lists SGHKS and YYEKEE. At the junction V is shortened by 4 bases and J by 9 bases, with 20 bases in between. The receptor library was made with 5' RACE. Sequencer: Illumina MiSeq. Library preparation attached unique molecular identifiers to individual cDNA molecules for quantitative, reproducible TCR counting. The source study handled its data this way. The median number of TCRs per sample was around 100,000, ranging from roughly 20,000 to 700,000. V, J and CDR3 annotation of the TCR reads was performed with the Decombinator software suite. For the PS versus PT1 abundance plots, all samples were subsampled to the same number of TCRs (28,000). Expanded TCRs were defined as absent before sensitization and observed at least eight times at the 2-week time point. Starting from the raw public reads, TCRdb applied fastp trimming at Q25, assembled clones with MiXCR and retained in-frame beta chains. Entries that share a CDR3 protein sequence are merged under the most common genes and DNA. For this entry, the V and J calls and clone size follow TCRdb and not the study's own pipeline. The sample profile shows approximately 110,000 distinct CDR3 sequences; more than 15% of them were found once. 2.8% of the sample goes to the ten largest clones.

Total RNA was isolated from unfractionated whole blood collected in Tempus Blood RNA tubes. As TCR sequencing controls, a handful of healthy volunteers were used, with blood taken at day 0, 2 weeks and 6 weeks. This sequence originates from a human donor in good health. The chain is made from TRBV5-5 and TRBJ1-5; no confident D gene assignment can be made. The DNA sequence reads TGTGCCAGCAGCCCCCAGGACGTTCTAAGGTCGCCCCAGCATTTT. Its translation is CASSPQDVLRSPQHF.